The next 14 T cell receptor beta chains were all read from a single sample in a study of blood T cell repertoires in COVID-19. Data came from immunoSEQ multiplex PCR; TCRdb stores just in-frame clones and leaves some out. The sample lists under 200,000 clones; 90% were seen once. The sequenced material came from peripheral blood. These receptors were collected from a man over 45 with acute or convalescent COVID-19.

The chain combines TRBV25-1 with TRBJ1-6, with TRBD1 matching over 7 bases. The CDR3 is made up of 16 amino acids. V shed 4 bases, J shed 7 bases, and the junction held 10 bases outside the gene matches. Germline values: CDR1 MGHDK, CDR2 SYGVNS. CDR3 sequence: CASSAEQGLWNSPLHF. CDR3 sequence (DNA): TGTGCCAGCAGTGCTGAACAGGGGCTTTGGAATTCACCCCTCCACTTT.

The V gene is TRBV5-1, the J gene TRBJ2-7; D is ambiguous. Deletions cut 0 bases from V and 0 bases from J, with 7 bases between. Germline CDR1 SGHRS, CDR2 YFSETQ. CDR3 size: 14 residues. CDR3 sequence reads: CASSLEHSSYEQYF. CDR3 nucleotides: TGCGCCAGCAGCTTGGAACATTCCTCCTACGAGCAGTACTTC.

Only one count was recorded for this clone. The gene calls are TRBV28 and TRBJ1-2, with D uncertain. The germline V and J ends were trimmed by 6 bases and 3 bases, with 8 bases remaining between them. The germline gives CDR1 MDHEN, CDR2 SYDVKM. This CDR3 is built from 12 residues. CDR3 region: CASRSGDYGYTF. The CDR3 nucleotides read TGTGCCAGCAGGAGCGGGGACTATGGCTACACCTTC.

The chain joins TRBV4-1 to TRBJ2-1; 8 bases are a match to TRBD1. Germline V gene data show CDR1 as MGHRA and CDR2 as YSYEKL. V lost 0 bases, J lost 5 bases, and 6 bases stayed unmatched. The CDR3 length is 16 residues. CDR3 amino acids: CASSQDRTGGHNEQFF. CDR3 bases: TGCGCCAGCAGCCAAGATAGAACAGGGGGGCACAATGAGCAGTTCTTC.

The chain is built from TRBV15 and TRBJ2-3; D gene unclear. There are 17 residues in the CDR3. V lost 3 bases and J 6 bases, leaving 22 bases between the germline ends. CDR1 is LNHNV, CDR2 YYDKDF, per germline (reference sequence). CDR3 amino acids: CATSRPEAYPLMDTQYF. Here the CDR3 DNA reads TGTGCCACCAGCAGGCCTGAGGCGTACCCTTTGATGGATACGCAGTATTTT.

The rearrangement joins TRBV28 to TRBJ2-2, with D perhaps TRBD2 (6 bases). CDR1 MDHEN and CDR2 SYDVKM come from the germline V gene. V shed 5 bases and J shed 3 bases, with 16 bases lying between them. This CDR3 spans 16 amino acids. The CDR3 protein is CASSPTVGSYTGELFF. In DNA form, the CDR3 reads TGTGCCAGCAGTCCCACCGTCGGGAGTTACACCGGGGAGCTGTTTTTT. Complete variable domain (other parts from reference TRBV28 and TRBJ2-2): DVKVTQSSRYLVKRTGEKVFLECVQDMDHENMFWYRQDPGLGLRLIYFSYDVKMKEKGDIPEGYSVSREKKERFSLILESASTNQTSMYLCASSPTVGSYTGELFFGEGSRLTVL.

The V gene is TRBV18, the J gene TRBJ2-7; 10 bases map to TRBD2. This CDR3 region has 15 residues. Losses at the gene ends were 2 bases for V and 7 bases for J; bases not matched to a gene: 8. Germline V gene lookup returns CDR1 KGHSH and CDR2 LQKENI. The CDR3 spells CASSPALAGVREQYF. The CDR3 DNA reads TGTGCCAGCTCACCAGCGCTAGCGGGAGTGAGGGAGCAGTACTTC.

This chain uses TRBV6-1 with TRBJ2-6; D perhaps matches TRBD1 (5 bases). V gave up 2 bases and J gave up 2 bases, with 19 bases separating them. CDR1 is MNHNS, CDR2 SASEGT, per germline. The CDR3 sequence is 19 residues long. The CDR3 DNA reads TGTGCCAGCAGTGAATCAAGCAGGGTGGGCTCTCCTGGGGCCAACGTCCTGACTTTC. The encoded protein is CASSESSRVGSPGANVLTF.

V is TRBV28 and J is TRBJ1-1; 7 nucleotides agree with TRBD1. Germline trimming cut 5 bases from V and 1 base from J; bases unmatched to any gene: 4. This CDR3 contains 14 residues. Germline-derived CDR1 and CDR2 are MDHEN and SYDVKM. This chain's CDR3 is CASSQRGRNTEAFF. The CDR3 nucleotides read TGTGCCAGCAGTCAAAGGGGGCGGAACACTGAAGCTTTCTTT.

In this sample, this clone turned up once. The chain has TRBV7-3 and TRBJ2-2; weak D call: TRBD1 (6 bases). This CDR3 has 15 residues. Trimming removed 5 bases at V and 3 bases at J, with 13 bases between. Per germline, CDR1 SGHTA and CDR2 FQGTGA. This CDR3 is CASSPSGEYTGELFF. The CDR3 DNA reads TGTGCCAGCAGCCCTTCAGGGGAGTACACCGGGGAGCTGTTTTTT.

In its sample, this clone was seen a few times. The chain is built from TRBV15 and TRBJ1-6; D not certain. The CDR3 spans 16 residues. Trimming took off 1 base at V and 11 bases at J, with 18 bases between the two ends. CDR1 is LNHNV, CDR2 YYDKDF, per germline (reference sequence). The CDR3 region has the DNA TGTGCCACCAGCAGAGCTCACCGGGAGGCCGGAGCACCCCTCCACTTT. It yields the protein CATSRAHREAGAPLHF.

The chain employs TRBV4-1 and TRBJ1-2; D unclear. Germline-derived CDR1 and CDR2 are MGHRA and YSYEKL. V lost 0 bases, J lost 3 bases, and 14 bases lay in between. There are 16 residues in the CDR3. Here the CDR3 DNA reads TGCGCCAGCAGCCAAGACCGTTTCAACCCAGACTATGGCTACACCTTC. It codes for CASSQDRFNPDYGYTF.

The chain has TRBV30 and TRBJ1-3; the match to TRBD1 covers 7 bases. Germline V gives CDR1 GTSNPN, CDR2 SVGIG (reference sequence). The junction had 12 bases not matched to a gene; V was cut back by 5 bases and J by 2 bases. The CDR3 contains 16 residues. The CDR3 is CAWPRIQGVPGNTIYF. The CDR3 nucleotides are TGTGCCTGGCCCCGGATCCAGGGGGTACCTGGAAACACCATATATTTT.

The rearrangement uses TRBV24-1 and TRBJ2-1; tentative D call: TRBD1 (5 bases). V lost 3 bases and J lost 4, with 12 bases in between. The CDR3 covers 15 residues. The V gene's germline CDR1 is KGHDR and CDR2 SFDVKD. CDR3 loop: CATSDRTGDYNEQFF. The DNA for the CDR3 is TGTGCCACCAGTGATCGTACAGGAGATTACAATGAGCAGTTCTTC.